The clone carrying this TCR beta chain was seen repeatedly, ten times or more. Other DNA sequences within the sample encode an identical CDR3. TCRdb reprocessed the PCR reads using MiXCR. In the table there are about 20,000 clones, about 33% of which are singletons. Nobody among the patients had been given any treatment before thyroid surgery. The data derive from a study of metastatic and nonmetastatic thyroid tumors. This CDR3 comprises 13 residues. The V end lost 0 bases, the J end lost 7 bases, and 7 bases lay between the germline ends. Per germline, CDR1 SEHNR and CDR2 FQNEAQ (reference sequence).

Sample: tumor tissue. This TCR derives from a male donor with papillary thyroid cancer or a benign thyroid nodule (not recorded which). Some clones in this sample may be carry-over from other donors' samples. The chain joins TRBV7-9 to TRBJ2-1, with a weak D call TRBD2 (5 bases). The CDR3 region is CASSLAPGNEQFF. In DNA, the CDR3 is TGTGCCAGCAGCTTAGCGCCGGGGAATGAGCAGTTCTTC.